This is a list of T cell receptor beta chains from one sample in a study of shared clonotypes between healthy human individuals. Data came from immunoSEQ multiplex PCR; TCRdb stores just in-frame clones and leaves some out. The sample lists about 1.5 million clones, 98% occurring once. Sample: naive CD4+ T cells sorted from blood. These receptors came from a man younger than 40 in good health. Each CDR3 is given with its conserved first and last residue. Each record gives: V gene, J gene, clone size, D gene, CDR3 DNA, CDR3 protein. The D gene is left open where the match is weak. The listing skips clone size in some rows; elsewhere it reads once, few, many or a size class.

>TRBV28|TRBJ1-3|-|-
TGTGCCAGCAGGACACCGGGGGCAAGTGGAAACACCATATATTTT
CASRTPGASGNTIYF
>TRBV30|TRBJ2-1|-|-
TGTGCCTGCCAAGCCCGGGGCCCGGTGGATGAGCAGTTCTTC
CACQARGPVDEQFF
>TRBV7-6|TRBJ2-3|-|-
TGTGCCAGCAGCCTGAGCGGGACAGTTACGCAGTATTTT
CASSLSGTVTQYF
>TRBV9|TRBJ2-1|-|-
TGTGCCAGCAGCGTAGAAGTGAGGGGTAACAATGAGCAGTTCTTC
CASSVEVRGNNEQFF
>TRBV13|TRBJ2-7|once|TRBD1
TGTGCCAGCAGCGGAACCGGGACAGGGGCAACCTACGAGCAGTACTTC
CASSGTGTGATYEQYF
>TRBV5-1|TRBJ1-2|-|-
TGCGCCAGCAGCTTGGAAATATTGACAGGTCGGAACTATGGCTACACCTTC
CASSLEILTGRNYGYTF
>TRBV14|TRBJ2-7|-|TRBD1
TGTGCCAGCAGCCAGAGAAGTGACAGGGTCGAGCAGTACTTC
CASSQRSDRVEQYF
>TRBV2|TRBJ1-2|-|-
TGTGCCAGTACTGGGTTGGGGGGAGCTAACTATGGCTACACCTTC
CASTGLGGANYGYTF
>TRBV28|TRBJ2-5|-|TRBD2
TGTGCCAGCAGTCATCCAGCGGGAGGTCGCGAGACCCAGTACTTC
CASSHPAGGRETQYF
>TRBV28|TRBJ2-1|-|-
TGTGCCAGCAGTTTATCCGCAGGGGTCAGGGAGCAGTTCTTC
CASSLSAGVREQFF
>TRBV6-5|TRBJ1-1|-|TRBD1
TGTGCCAGCAGTTTGACAGGGAGTACTGAAGCTTTCTTT
CASSLTGSTEAFF
>TRBV4-1|TRBJ2-7|-|-
TGCGCCAGCAGCCAAGTCCTCGGAGGGGACTCCTACGAGCAGTACTTC
CASSQVLGGDSYEQYF
>TRBV18|TRBJ1-3|-|-
TGTGCCAGCTCACCACCGGTGGGTAGAAACACCATATATTTT
CASSPPVGRNTIYF
>TRBV6-1|TRBJ2-6|-|-
TGTGCCAGCAGTGAAGCCAACGGGGGTGTTTTTAGCTCTGGGGCCAACGTCCTGACTTTC
CASSEANGGVFSSGANVLTF
>TRBV28|TRBJ2-7|-|TRBD1
TGTGCCAGCAGTGCCGGGACAGGGCCCTACGAGCAGTACTTC
CASSAGTGPYEQYF